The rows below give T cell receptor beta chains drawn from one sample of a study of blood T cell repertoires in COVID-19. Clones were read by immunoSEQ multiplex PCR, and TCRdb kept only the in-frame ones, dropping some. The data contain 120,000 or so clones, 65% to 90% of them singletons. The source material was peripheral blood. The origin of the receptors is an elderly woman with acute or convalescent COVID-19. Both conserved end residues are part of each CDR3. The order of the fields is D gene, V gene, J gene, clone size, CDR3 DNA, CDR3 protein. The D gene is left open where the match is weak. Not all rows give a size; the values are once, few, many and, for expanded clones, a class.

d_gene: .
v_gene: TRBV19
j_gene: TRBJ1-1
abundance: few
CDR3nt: TGTGCCAGTATGGAGTCAAGGCTTTCTGAAGCTTTCTTT
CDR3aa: CASMESRLSEAFF

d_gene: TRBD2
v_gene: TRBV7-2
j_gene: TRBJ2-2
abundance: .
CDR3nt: TGTGCCAGCAGCTTATCGCCTAGCGGCGCCGGGGAGCTGTTTTTT
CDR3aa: CASSLSPSGAGELFF

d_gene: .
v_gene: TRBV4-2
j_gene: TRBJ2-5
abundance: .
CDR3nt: TGTGCCAGCAGTCCAATGGGGGGGTCGAGGGGGAAAGAGACCCAGTACTTC
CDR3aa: CASSPMGGSRGKETQYF

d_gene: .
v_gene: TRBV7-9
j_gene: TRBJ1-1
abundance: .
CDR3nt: TGTGCCAGCAGCTCAACAGGGAGAAGGTTGGCCACTGAAGCTTTCTTT
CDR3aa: CASSSTGRRLATEAFF

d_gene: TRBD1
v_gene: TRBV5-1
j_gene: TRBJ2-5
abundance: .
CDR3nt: TGCGCCAGCAGCTCAAACACAGGGGGCCGAGAGACCCAGTACTTC
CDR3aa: CASSSNTGGRETQYF

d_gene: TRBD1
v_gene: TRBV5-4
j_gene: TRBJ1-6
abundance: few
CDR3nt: TGTGCCAGCAGCTGGGGGGCGCGGCAGGGGGCGAATTCACCCCTCCACTTT
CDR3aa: CASSWGARQGANSPLHF

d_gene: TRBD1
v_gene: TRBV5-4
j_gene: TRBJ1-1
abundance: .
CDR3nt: TGTGCCAGCAGCCCCAGGGGGCAGACTGAAGCTTTCTTT
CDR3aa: CASSPRGQTEAFF

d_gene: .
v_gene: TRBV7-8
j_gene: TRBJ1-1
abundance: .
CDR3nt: TGTGCCAGCAGCCTCGGACAGTGGGCCACTGAAGCTTTCTTT
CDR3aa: CASSLGQWATEAFF

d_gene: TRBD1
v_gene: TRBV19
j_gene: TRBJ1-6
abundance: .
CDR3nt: TGTGCCAGTAGGCCGGGACAGAGAAATTCGGGCCTCCACTTT
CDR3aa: CASRPGQRNSGLHF

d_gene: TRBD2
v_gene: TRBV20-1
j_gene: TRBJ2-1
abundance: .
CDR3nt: TGCAGTGCTTATTCGGGGGGGGAGCAGTTCTTC
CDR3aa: CSAYSGGEQFF

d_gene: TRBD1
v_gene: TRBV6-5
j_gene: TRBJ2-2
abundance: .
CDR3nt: TGTGCCAGCAGGGTTGGACAGGGCGACACCGGGGAGCTGTTTTTT
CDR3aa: CASRVGQGDTGELFF

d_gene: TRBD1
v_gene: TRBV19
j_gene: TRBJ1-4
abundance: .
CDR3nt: TGTGCCAGTAGTAGGGGACAGGGGGTTCGAACTAATGAAAAACTGTTTTTT
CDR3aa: CASSRGQGVRTNEKLFF

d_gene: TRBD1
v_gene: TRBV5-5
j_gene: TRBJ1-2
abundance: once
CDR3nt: TGTGCCAGCAGCTTGGGTCCACCGGGACAGGGTTTAGGCTACACCTTC
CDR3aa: CASSLGPPGQGLGYTF

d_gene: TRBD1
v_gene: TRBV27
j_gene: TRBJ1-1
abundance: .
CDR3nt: TGTGCCAGCAGTTTCTTAGGGGCAGGGGGCTCGGCTTTCTTT
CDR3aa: CASSFLGAGGSAFF

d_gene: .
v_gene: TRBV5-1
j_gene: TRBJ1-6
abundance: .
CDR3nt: TGCGCCAGCAGCCGCAACAGGGAGAATTCACCCCTCCACTTT
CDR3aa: CASSRNRENSPLHF

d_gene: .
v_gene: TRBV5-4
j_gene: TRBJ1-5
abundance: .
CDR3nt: TGTGCCAGCAGCCTACAGGGAGCCAATCAGCCCCAGCATTTT
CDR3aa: CASSLQGANQPQHF

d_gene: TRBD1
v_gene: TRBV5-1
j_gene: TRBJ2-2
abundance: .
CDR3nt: TGCGCCAGCAGCTCCTCCCTCCTTGCGGACAGGGCGAAGACCGGGGAGCTGTTTTTT
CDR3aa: CASSSSLLADRAKTGELFF

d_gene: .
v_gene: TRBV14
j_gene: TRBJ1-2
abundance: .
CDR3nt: TGTGCCAGCAGCCAAGCCAGCTATGGCTACACCTTC
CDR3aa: CASSQASYGYTF

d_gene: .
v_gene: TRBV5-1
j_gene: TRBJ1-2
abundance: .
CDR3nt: TGCGCCAGCAGCTTCAACAGGGTTGAGAACTATGGCTACACCTTC
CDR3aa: CASSFNRVENYGYTF

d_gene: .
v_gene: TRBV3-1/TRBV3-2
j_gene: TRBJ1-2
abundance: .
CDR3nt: TGTGCCAGCAGCCAAGTGGGGACGGGGGTTTACTTC
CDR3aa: CASSQVGTGVYF

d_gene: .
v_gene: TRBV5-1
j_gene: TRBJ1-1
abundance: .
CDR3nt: TGCGCCAGCAGCTTGGCCGCTTGGAGCACTGAAGCTTTCTTT
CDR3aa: CASSLAAWSTEAFF

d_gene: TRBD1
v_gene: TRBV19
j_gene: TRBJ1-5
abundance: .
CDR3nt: TGTGCCAGTAGTAGACAGGGTAACAATCAGCCCCAGCATTTT
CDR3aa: CASSRQGNNQPQHF

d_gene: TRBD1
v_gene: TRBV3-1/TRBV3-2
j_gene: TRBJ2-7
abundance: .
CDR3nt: TGTGCCAGCAGCGGTCAGGTCGGGAGACAGGGGGCCTCCGAGCAGTACTTC
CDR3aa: CASSGQVGRQGASEQYF

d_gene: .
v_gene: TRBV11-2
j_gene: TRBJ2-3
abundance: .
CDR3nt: TGTGCCAGCAGCTTATCCCCACTAGATGTCACAGATACGCAGTATTTT
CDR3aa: CASSLSPLDVTDTQYF

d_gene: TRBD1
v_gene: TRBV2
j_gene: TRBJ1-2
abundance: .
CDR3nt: TGTGCCAGCTGGACAGGGAGAGGCTATGGCTACACCTTC
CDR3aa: CASWTGRGYGYTF

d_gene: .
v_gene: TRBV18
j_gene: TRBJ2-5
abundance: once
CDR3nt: TGTGCCAGCTCCACAGGGATCCAAGAGACCCAGTACTTC
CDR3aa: CASSTGIQETQYF